The 32 T cell receptor beta chains listed next were all sequenced from one sample in a study of graft-versus-host responses after intestinal transplantation. The data were produced by immunoSEQ multiplex PCR, yet TCRdb's version contains in-frame clones alone and is incomplete. The sample has tens of thousands of clones, roughly 91% seen once; the top ten hold roughly 2%. These receptors' targets are unknown. The sample consisted of unstimulated CD8+ T cells sorted from spleen or lymph node cells, taken before intestinal transplant. The receptor set was obtained from a human donor who received an intestinal transplant.

V usage is TRBV4-1 and J usage is TRBJ1-5, with D uncertain. V lost 1 base and J lost 11, with 15 bases in between. The CDR3 length is 14 residues. CDR1 and CDR2 (germline): MGHRA, YSYEKL. The CDR3, as DNA: TGCGCCAGCAGCCAAGTAACCAGCTTCGGAGCCCAGCATTTT. Its translation is CASSQVTSFGAQHF.

V is TRBV27 and J is TRBJ1-1; 8 positions agree with TRBD1. Germline V gene sequence: CDR1 MNHEY, CDR2 SMNVEV (reference sequence). V lost 5 bases and J lost 3; bases outside the gene matches: 5. This CDR3 region has 14 residues. The CDR3: CASSAGGFYTEAFF. CDR3 sequence (DNA): TGTGCCAGCAGTGCAGGGGGCTTTTACACTGAAGCTTTCTTT.

The V gene is TRBV6-5, the J gene TRBJ2-1; 7 positions match TRBD2. Trimming removed 6 bases from V and 8 bases from J; junction bases left unmatched: 13. CDR1 MNHEY and CDR2 SVGAGI come from the germline V gene. The CDR3 is 15 amino acids. CDR3 sequence reads: CASRGSSGPIDEQFF. CDR3 DNA: TGTGCCAGCAGGGGAAGTAGCGGGCCGATCGATGAGCAGTTCTTC.

The V call is TRBV30, the J call TRBJ1-1; 7 bases agree with TRBD1. This CDR3 has 14 residues. CDR1 and CDR2 from the germline V gene are GTSNPN and SVGIG (reference sequence). The ends lost 2 bases at V and 3 bases at J; junction bases unmatched: 6. In nucleotides, the CDR3 is TGTGCCTGGAGTCCAACCGGGACAGACACTGAAGCTTTCTTT. Its translation: CAWSPTGTDTEAFF.

This clone turned up a few times. The chain recombines TRBV2 with TRBJ1-1, with unresolved D. Trimming pared 3 bases from V and 7 bases from J, leaving 12 bases between. The CDR3 contains 13 residues. Germline V lookup: CDR1 SNHLY, CDR2 FYNNEI. The CDR3 DNA follows: TGTGCCAGCAGTGAGCCTACAGAGTTTGAAGCTTTCTTT. This translates into CASSEPTEFEAFF.

The gene calls are TRBV7-9 and TRBJ1-1, with D tentatively TRBD1 (5 bases). Per the germline V gene, CDR1 is SEHNR and CDR2 is FQNEAQ (reference sequence). The V and J ends lost 0 bases and 8 bases respectively, with 10 bases between them. The CDR3 extends over 13 amino acids. CDR3: CASSLAGKGEAFF. The CDR3 nucleotides read TGTGCCAGCAGCTTAGCAGGGAAGGGGGAAGCTTTCTTT.

Regarding this clone: The sample contains more than one DNA sequence encoding this CDR3. The rearrangement joins TRBV27 to TRBJ2-7, with 10 bases aligning to TRBD1. Germline CDR1 reads MNHEY; CDR2 reads SMNVEV (reference sequence). The CDR3 is 14 amino acids. The ends lost 3 bases at V and 2 bases at J; junction bases unmatched: 1. The DNA of the CDR3 is TGTGCCAGCAGTTTCGGGACAGGGGCCTACGAGCAGTACTTC. It codes for CASSFGTGAYEQYF.

The gene calls are TRBV7-9 and TRBJ1-3, with TRBD1 matching 8 bases. Germline V gives CDR1 SEHNR, CDR2 FQNEAQ (reference sequence). Trimming cost V 3 bases and J 8 bases; bases outside gene matches: 12. This CDR3 has 16 residues. The CDR3 nucleotides read TGTGCCAGCAGCTTTCAACCGGGACAGGAGAAGGACACCATATATTTT. This encodes CASSFQPGQEKDTIYF.

The chain employs TRBV11-3 and TRBJ2-7, with a weak D call TRBD1 (6 bases). The CDR3 runs to 17 residues. V was shortened by 5 bases and J by 2 bases, with 22 bases between the two germline ends. Germline-derived CDR1 and CDR2 are SGHNT and YENEEA. This CDR3 reads CASSGGPDSAQTYEQYF. The DNA of the CDR3 is TGTGCCAGCAGCGGGGGCCCTGACAGTGCTCAAACCTACGAGCAGTACTTC.

The chain links TRBV30 to TRBJ2-3; weak D call: TRBD2 (6 bases). The V end was cut by 2 bases, the J end by 1 base, with 7 bases between. Germline V gene sequence: CDR1 GTSNPN, CDR2 SVGIG (reference sequence). The CDR3 sequence is 13 residues long. The CDR3, as DNA: TGTGCCTGGAGTCCTAGCGGCACAGATACGCAGTATTTT. Its protein is CAWSPSGTDTQYF.

This clone showed up just a few times. The rearrangement links TRBV10-3 to TRBJ1-6; no reliable D call. The ends were cut back, 8 bases at V and 4 bases at J, with 3 bases in the middle. From germline, CDR1 is ENHRY and CDR2 SYGVKD. The CDR3 runs to 11 residues. CDR3: CAILYNSPLHF. The CDR3 nucleotides are TGTGCCATCTTATATAATTCACCCCTCCACTTT.

The chain uses TRBV9 and TRBJ1-6; TRBD1 might be the D (6 bases). This CDR3 is built from 16 residues. Looked up from germline, CDR1 is SGDLS and CDR2 is YYNGEE. V was pared by 0 bases and J by 6 bases, with 13 bases between. The CDR3 DNA sequence: TGTGCCAGCAGCGTAGGATACGAACAGGGTAATTCACCCCTCCACTTT. This sequence encodes CASSVGYEQGNSPLHF.

This chain connects TRBV19 to TRBJ1-1, with D tentatively TRBD1 (6 bases). The CDR3 is 15 residues long. The germline gives CDR1 LNHDA, CDR2 SQIVND (reference sequence). The ends were cut back, 5 bases at V and 3 bases at J, with 16 bases in the middle. The CDR3 here is CASSGEGGLDTEAFF. CDR3 nucleotide sequence: TGTGCCAGTAGTGGGGAGGGGGGATTGGACACTGAAGCTTTCTTT.

This clone has a single count. CDR3 residues: CASSSWGGGTEAFF. The CDR3 DNA reads TGTGCCAGCAGCTCCTGGGGGGGCGGTACTGAAGCTTTCTTT. The chain is built from TRBV5-6 and TRBJ1-1, with D perhaps matching TRBD1 (6 bases). The CDR3 extends over 14 amino acids. Germline V lookup: CDR1 SGHDT, CDR2 YYEEEE. Trimming took 3 bases from V and 5 from J, leaving 14 bases between them.

Worth noting for this clone: Other DNA sequences in this sample translate to the same CDR3. J is TRBJ1-6 and V is TRBV4-3; tentatively, D is TRBD1 (6 bases). Trimming removed 1 base at V and 4 bases at J, with 8 bases between. Germline loops: CDR1 LGHNA, CDR2 YSLEER. The CDR3 loop spans 15 amino acids. The CDR3 is CASSQGTAYNSPLHF. For the CDR3, the DNA is TGCGCCAGCAGCCAAGGGACAGCTTATAATTCACCCCTCCACTTT.

This chain links TRBV25-1 with TRBJ1-1; no reliable D call. V shed 5 bases and J shed 10 bases, with 17 bases lying between them. The CDR3 is 13 residues long. Looked up from germline, CDR1 is MGHDK and CDR2 is SYGVNS. CDR3 residues: CASSPKAGVAAFF. The CDR3 nucleotides are TGTGCCAGCAGTCCTAAGGCGGGTGTGGCAGCTTTCTTT.

J is TRBJ2-1 and V is TRBV7-6, with D perhaps matching TRBD1 (5 bases). V lost 8 bases and J lost 6, with 26 bases in between. The CDR3 has 17 residues. CDR1 and CDR2 from the germline V gene are SGHVS and FNYEAQ. The CDR3 DNA sequence: TGTGCCAGCGCCCTTAGGGGTGGGCAACCCGCCTCCAATGAGCAGTTCTTC. Its translation is CASALRGGQPASNEQFF.

In its sample, this clone was seen once. V usage is TRBV25-1 and J usage is TRBJ1-4; 10 bases are a match to TRBD1. In germline, CDR1 is MGHDK, CDR2 SYGVNS. CDR3 length: 15 amino acids. J lost 5 bases, V lost 4 bases, and 4 bases had no gene match. As DNA, the CDR3 is TGTGCCAGCAGTGTTAGGACAGGGGGGAATGAAAAACTGTTTTTT. This sequence encodes CASSVRTGGNEKLFF.

The rearrangement uses TRBV27 and TRBJ2-1, with 12 bases matching TRBD1. With V trimmed by 5 bases and J by 6 bases, 5 bases remained unmatched. This CDR3 comprises 15 residues. Germline CDR1 MNHEY, CDR2 SMNVEV (reference sequence). CDR3 DNA sequence: TGTGCCAGCAGTCCCGGGACAGGGGGCTCCAATGAGCAGTTCTTC. Its translation: CASSPGTGGSNEQFF.

The chain employs TRBV30 and TRBJ1-3; 12 positions agree with TRBD1. Germline CDR1 is GTSNPN and CDR2 is SVGIG (reference sequence). Losses at the gene ends were 2 bases for V and 4 bases for J; bases not matched to a gene: 6. CDR3 length: 16 residues. The CDR3 region is CAWSKPGTGGGNTIYF. In DNA, the CDR3 is TGTGCCTGGAGTAAACCCGGGACAGGGGGCGGAAACACCATATATTTT.

This clone showed up just once. This sequence joins TRBV27 and TRBJ1-1, with TRBD1 identical over 9 bases. In germline, CDR1 is MNHEY, CDR2 SMNVEV (reference sequence). V was pared by 3 bases and J by 3 bases, with 5 bases of the junction left unmatched. The CDR3 runs to 15 residues. The CDR3 reads CASSFGWTGDTEAFF. The CDR3, as DNA: TGTGCCAGCAGTTTCGGGTGGACAGGGGACACTGAAGCTTTCTTT.

This chain joins TRBV5-1 and TRBJ2-3; 15 positions agree with TRBD2. Losses at the gene ends were 3 bases for V and 2 bases for J; bases not matched to a gene: 1. Germline-derived CDR1 and CDR2 are SGHRS and YFSETQ. The CDR3 has 16 amino acids. As DNA, the CDR3 is TGCGCCAGCAGCTGGACTAGCGGGGGGGTCACAGATACGCAGTATTTT. Amino acid sequence: CASSWTSGGVTDTQYF. Combining the CDR3 with reference TRBV5-1 and TRBJ2-3 gives the whole variable domain KAGVTQTPRYLIKTRGQQVTLSCSPISGHRSVSWYQQTPGQGLQFLFEYFSETQRNKGNFPGRFSGRQFSNSRSEMNVSTLELGDSALYLCASSWTSGGVTDTQYFGPGTRLTVL.

This clone appeared once. The chain combines TRBV5-4 with TRBJ2-1; D is perhaps TRBD2 (6 bases). Trimming removed 3 bases from V and 4 bases from J, with 14 bases in between. This CDR3 is built from 15 residues. Germline loops: CDR1 SGHNT, CDR2 YYREEE (reference sequence). This CDR3 reads CASSSHPGEYNEQFF. The CDR3 bases are TGTGCCAGCAGCTCCCACCCGGGGGAGTACAATGAGCAGTTCTTC.

This rearrangement joins TRBV30 to TRBJ2-5; 11 nucleotides match TRBD1. The germline gives CDR1 GTSNPN, CDR2 SVGIG (reference sequence). V lost 2 bases to trimming and J lost 7 bases; unmatched junction nucleotides: 12. This CDR3 has 16 amino acids. CDR3 amino acids: CAWSPPGQGVGGTQYF. For the CDR3, the DNA is TGTGCCTGGAGTCCCCCGGGACAGGGGGTCGGCGGGACCCAGTACTTC.

This sequence joins TRBV11-2 and TRBJ2-2, with no clear D. The ends were cut back, 1 base at V and 7 bases at J, with 7 bases in the middle. The germline V gene has CDR1 SGHAT and CDR2 FQNNGV. The CDR3 loop spans 13 amino acids. CDR3 protein: CASSLVSGGELFF. CDR3 DNA sequence: TGTGCCAGCAGCTTAGTTAGTGGCGGGGAGCTGTTTTTT.

The chain combines TRBV9 with TRBJ2-2; 7 bases fit TRBD1. J lost 6 bases, V lost 2 bases, and 7 bases had no gene match. CDR1 is SGDLS, CDR2 YYNGEE, per germline. CDR3 length: 15 amino acids. The chain's CDR3 is CASSVTYRGPGELFF. The CDR3 DNA reads as TGTGCCAGCAGCGTTACCTACAGGGGACCCGGGGAGCTGTTTTTT.

The chain joins TRBV11-2 to TRBJ1-1; D gene ambiguous. CDR3 size: 15 residues. Germline lookup yields CDR1 SGHAT and CDR2 FQNNGV. V lost 5 bases, J lost 0 bases, and 13 bases lay in between. The CDR3 loop reads CASSQRTEVNTEAFF. CDR3 nucleotide sequence: TGTGCCAGCAGCCAGAGGACGGAGGTGAACACTGAAGCTTTCTTT.

V gene TRBV7-9 combines with J gene TRBJ2-5, with D possibly being TRBD1 (6 bases). The DNA end favors TRBJ2-7, so the J call may be wrong. Germline lookup yields CDR1 SEHNR and CDR2 FQNEAQ (reference sequence). The CDR3 sequence is 16 residues long. The CDR3 sequence: CASSLVGQLDNYEQYF. As DNA, the CDR3 is TGTGCCAGCAGCTTAGTTGGACAGTTAGATAACTACGAGCAGTACTTC.

The chain links TRBV4-1 to TRBJ2-5; TRBD1 matches at 8 bases. CDR3 length: 16 amino acids. The V segment lost 1 base and the J segment 6 bases; nucleotides outside the gene matches: 10. Germline CDR1 is MGHRA and CDR2 is YSYEKL. DNA for the CDR3: TGCGCCAGCAGCCAAGTTCCGACGACAGGGGAGAAGACCCAGTACTTC. It yields the protein CASSQVPTTGEKTQYF.

This chain joins TRBV7-8 and TRBJ2-7; 10 nucleotides agree with TRBD1. The germline gives CDR1 SGHVS, CDR2 FQNEAQ. Unmatched junction bases numbered 7, after V lost 4 bases and J lost 4 bases. This CDR3 contains 15 residues. CDR3 bases: TGTGCCAGCAGCTCCCCCGGGACAGGGGAGTACGAGCAGTACTTC. It specifies CASSSPGTGEYEQYF.

CDR3 sequence (DNA): TGTGCCAGCAGCTTGGCAGGGGTGAACACTGAAGCTTTCTTT. It specifies CASSLAGVNTEAFF. V and J are TRBV7-9 and TRBJ1-1, with D perhaps matching TRBD1 (6 bases). The CDR3 has 14 amino acids. V dropped 3 bases and J dropped 0 bases, with 8 bases sitting between them. Germline CDR1 is SEHNR and CDR2 is FQNEAQ (reference sequence).

This sequence joins TRBV4-3 and TRBJ1-3; tentative D call: TRBD1 (6 bases). CDR3 size: 15 residues. Germline CDR1 LGHNA, CDR2 YSLEER. V lost 5 bases to trimming and J lost 3 bases, with 14 bases between them. In DNA form, the CDR3 reads TGCGCCAGCAGCTCTGGGGTAGGGGGTGGAAACACCATATATTTT. This gives the protein CASSSGVGGGNTIYF.